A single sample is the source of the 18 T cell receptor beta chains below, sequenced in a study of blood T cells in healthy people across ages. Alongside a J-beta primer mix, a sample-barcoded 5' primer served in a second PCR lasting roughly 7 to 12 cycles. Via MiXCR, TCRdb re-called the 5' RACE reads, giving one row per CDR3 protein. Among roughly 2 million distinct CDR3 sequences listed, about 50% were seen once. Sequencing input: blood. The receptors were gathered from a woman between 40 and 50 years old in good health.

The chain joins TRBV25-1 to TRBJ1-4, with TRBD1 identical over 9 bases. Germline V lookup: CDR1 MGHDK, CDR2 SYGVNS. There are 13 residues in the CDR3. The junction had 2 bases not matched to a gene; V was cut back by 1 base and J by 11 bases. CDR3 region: CASSELDRGKLFF. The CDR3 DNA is TGTGCCAGCAGTGAATTGGACAGGGGTAAACTGTTTTTT.

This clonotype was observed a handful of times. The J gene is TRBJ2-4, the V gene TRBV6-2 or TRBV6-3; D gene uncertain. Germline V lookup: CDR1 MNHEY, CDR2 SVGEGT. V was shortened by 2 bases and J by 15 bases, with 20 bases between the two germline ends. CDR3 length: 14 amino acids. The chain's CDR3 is CASSYGLKPYLRYF. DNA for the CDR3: TGTGCCAGCAGTTACGGCCTCAAACCCTATCTCCGGTACTTC.

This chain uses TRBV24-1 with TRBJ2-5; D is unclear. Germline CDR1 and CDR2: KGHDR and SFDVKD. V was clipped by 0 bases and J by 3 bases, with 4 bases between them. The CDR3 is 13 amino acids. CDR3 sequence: CATSDLREETQYF. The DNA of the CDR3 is TGTGCCACCAGTGATTTGAGGGAAGAGACCCAGTACTTC.

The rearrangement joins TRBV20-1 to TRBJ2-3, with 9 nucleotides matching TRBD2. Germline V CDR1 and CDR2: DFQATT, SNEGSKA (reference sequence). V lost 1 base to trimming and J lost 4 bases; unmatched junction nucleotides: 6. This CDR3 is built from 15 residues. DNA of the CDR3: TGCAGTGCTAGAGCCCTAGCGGGGACGCCAGATACGCAGTATTTT. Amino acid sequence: CSARALAGTPDTQYF.

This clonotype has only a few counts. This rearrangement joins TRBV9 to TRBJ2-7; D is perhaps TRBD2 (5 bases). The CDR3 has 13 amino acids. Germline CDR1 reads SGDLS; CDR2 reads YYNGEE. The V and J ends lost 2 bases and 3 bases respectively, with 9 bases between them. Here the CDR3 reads CASSVEENYEQYF. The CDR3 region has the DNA TGTGCCAGCAGCGTGGAGGAGAACTACGAGCAGTACTTC.

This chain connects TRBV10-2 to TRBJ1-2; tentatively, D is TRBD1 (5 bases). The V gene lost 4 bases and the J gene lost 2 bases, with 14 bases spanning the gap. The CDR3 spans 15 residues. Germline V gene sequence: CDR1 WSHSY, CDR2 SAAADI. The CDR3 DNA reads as TGCGCCAGCAGTGGCCGCTCGGGGGGGAACTATGGCTACACCTTC. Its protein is CASSGRSGGNYGYTF.

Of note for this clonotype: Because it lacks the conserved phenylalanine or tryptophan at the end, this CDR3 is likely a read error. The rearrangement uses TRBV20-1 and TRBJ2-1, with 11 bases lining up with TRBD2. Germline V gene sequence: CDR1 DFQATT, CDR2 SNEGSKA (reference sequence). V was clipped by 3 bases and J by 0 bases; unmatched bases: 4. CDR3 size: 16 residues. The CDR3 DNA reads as TGCAGTGCTAGCCTCCTAGCGGGGGGCTCCTACAATGAGCAGTTCCTC. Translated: CSASLLAGGSYNEQFL.

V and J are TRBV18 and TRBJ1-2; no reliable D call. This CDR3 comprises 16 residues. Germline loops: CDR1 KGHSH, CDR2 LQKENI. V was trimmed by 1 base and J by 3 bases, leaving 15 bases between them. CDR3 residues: CASSPQPGPSYYGYTF. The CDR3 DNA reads TGTGCCAGCTCACCACAGCCAGGCCCTTCGTACTATGGCTACACCTTC.

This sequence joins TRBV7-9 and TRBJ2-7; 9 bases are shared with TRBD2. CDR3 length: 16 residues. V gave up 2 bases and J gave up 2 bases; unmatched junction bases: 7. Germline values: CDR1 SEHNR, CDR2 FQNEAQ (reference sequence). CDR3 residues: CASSLLRQRGAYEQYF. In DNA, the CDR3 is TGTGCCAGCAGCTTACTCCGACAGCGGGGGGCCTACGAGCAGTACTTC.

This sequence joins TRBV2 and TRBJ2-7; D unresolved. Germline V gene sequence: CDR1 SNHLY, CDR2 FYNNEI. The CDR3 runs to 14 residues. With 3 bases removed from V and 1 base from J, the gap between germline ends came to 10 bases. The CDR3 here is CASSDPPFSYEQYF. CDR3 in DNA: TGTGCCAGCAGTGACCCCCCATTTTCCTACGAGCAGTACTTC. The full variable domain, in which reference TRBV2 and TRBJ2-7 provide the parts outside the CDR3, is EPEVTQTPSHQVTQMGQEVILRCVPISNHLYFYWYRQILGQKVEFLVSFYNNEISEKSEIFDDQFSVERPDGSNFTLKIRSTKLEDSAMYFCASSDPPFSYEQYFGPGTRLTVT.

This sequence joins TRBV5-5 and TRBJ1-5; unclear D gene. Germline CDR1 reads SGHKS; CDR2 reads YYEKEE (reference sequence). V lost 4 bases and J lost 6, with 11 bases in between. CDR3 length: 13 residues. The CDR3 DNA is TGTGCCAGCAGCCGGGGTGAGAGTCAGCCCCAGCATTTT. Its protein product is CASSRGESQPQHF.

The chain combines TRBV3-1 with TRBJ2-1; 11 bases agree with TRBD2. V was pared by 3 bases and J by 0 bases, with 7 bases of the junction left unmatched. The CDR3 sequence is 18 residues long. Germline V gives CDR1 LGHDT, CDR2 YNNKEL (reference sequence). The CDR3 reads CASSHSGGAAGSYNEQFF. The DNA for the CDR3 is TGTGCCAGCAGCCATAGCGGGGGGGCAGCGGGCTCCTACAATGAGCAGTTCTTC.

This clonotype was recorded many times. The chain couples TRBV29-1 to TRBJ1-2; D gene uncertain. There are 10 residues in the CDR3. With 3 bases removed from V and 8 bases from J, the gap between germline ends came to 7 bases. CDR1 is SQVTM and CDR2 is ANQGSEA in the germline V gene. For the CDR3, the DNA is TGCAGCGTTGATTCGGGAGGCTACACCTTC. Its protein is CSVDSGGYTF.

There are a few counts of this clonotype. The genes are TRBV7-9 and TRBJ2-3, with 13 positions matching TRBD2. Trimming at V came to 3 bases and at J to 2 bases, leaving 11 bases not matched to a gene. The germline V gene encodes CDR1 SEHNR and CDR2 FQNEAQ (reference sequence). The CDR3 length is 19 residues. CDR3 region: CASSFFRLAGGGITDTQYF. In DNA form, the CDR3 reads TGTGCCAGCAGCTTTTTCAGACTAGCGGGGGGCGGAATCACAGATACGCAGTATTTT.

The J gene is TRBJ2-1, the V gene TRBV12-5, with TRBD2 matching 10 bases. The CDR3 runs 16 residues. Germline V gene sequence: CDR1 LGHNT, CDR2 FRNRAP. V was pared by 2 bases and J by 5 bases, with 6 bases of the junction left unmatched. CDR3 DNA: TGTGCTAGTGGTTTGCCGGGACTAGCGTCCCACAATGAGCAGTTCTTC. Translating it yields CASGLPGLASHNEQFF.

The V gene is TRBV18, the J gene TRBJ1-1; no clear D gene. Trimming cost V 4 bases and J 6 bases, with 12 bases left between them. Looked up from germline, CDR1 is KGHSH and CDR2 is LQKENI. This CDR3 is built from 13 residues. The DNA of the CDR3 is TGTGCCAGCTCACTGACGGTCCAGGCTGAAGCTTTCTTT. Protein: CASSLTVQAEAFF.

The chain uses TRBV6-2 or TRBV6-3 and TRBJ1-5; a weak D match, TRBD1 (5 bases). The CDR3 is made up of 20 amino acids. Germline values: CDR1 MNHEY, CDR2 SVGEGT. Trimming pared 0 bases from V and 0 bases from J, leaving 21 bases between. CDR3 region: CASSYSTEVVLQYSNQPQHF. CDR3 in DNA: TGTGCCAGCAGTTACTCGACAGAGGTGGTCTTGCAGTATAGCAATCAGCCCCAGCATTTT.

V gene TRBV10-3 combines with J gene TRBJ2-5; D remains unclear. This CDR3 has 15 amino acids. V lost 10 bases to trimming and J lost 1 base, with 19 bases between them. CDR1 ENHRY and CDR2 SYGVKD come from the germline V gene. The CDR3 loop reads CATSADGSVQETQYF. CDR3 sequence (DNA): TGTGCCACGAGCGCCGACGGTTCCGTCCAAGAGACCCAGTACTTC.